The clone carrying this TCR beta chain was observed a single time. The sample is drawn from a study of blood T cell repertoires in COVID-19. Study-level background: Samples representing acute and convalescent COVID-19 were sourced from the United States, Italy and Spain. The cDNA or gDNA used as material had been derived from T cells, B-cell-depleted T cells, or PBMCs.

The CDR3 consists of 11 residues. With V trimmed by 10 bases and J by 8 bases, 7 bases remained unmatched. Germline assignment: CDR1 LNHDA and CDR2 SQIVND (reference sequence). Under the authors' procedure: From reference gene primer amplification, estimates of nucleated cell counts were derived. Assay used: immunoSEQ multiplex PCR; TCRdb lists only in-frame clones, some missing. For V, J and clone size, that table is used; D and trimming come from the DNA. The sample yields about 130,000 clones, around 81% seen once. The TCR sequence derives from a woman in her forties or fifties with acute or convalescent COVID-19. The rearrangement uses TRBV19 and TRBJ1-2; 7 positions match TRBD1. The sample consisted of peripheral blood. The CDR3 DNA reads TGTGCCACAAGGGGGCCCGGAGGCTACACCTTC. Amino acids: CATRGPGGYTF.